This TCR beta chain was profiled in a study of cytomegalovirus exposure and HLA in healthy donors. Background on the study: Of the donors genotyped, several hundred in all, around 77% fell in the Caucasian-associated ancestry cluster. The study, taken as a whole, reports: Upon later analysis, HLA-associated TCR beta chains proved more clonally expanded than other, equally common chains. Specific recognition of CMV antigens was confirmed in vitro for a few chains (all CMV-associated). TCR beta V- and J-gene trimming was later associated with a missense DCLRE1C variant.

The PCR used 60 Vbeta and 13 Jbeta primers. Only in-frame clones appear in the TCRdb table, and some are missing; sequencing was by immunoSEQ multiplex PCR. The sample has some 170,000 clones, just over 70% seen once. This CDR3 contains 15 residues. V lost 6 bases and J lost 6; bases outside the gene matches: 10. Germline V gene sequence: CDR1 MNHEY, CDR2 SMNVEV (reference sequence). Notes on this clone: What it binds is not known.

This clonotype was sampled from a man younger than 30 in good health and CMV-seropositive. This rearrangement joins TRBV27 to TRBJ1-1, with 10 bases fitting TRBD1. Sample: PBMCs. The DNA of the CDR3 is TGTGCCAGCAGCACAATTGACAGGGGGCCAGCTGAAGCTTTCTTT. This translates into CASSTIDRGPAEAFF.